This TCR beta chain was profiled in a study of control samples from healthy donors and cancer patients. Comments on this clone: Germline is not matched at one junction end, which may reflect a read error.

Produced via immunoSEQ multiplex PCR; TCRdb's table is partial and in-frame only. The table has under 80,000 clones, roughly 94% seen once. Germline assignment: CDR1 DFQATT and CDR2 SNEGSKA (reference sequence). The CDR3 covers 11 residues. This clonotype was sampled from a woman in her thirties or forties in good health. The J gene is TRBJ2-7, the V gene TRBV20-1; D call uncertain. The sequenced sample was blood. The DNA of the CDR3 is TGTGGTCTCAGGAGCTCCTACGAGCAGTACTTC. Translating gives CGLRSSYEQYF.